The clone carrying this TCR beta chain was observed a handful of times. What it binds is not known. This record comes from a study of liver allograft versus peripheral blood T cells. Study-level information: Recipients' peripheral blood T cell receptor repertoires were compared with those in transplanted livers.

TCRdb fed the reads into MiXCR, producing one record per CDR3 protein. Among some 810 distinct CDR3 sequences listed, roughly 15% were seen once. Regarding the study as a whole: The authors reported that T cell receptor repertoires inside liver allografts differed from those in peripheral blood.

This CDR3 region has 15 residues. The chain is built from TRBV3-2 and TRBJ1-6; the D call TRBD1 from the table was never checked on the DNA. TRBV3-2 is tagged as a pseudogene. The sequence was obtained from a human patient who had a liver transplant. Some T cells may be the graft donor's. The CDR3 DNA reads TGTGCCAGCAGCCAAGATAGGGACAGCAATTCACCCCTCCACTTT. Its protein is CASSQDRDSNSPLHF.